What follows are 26 T cell receptor beta chains derived from one specimen sequenced in a study of blood T cell repertoires in COVID-19. Sequencing was performed with immunoSEQ multiplex PCR; in TCRdb, only in-frame clones are kept and a portion is missing. The data contain 300,000 to 400,000 clones, about nine tenths of them singletons. Sequencing input: PBMCs or T cells enriched from blood (not recorded which). The receptors stem from a man in his sixties who had recovered from COVID-19.

The gene calls are TRBV19 and TRBJ1-4; 7 positions agree with TRBD1. Germline V CDR1 and CDR2: LNHDA, SQIVND (reference sequence). Losses at the gene ends were 4 bases for V and 4 bases for J; bases not matched to a gene: 9. The CDR3 spans 16 residues. Here the CDR3 DNA reads TGTGCCAGTAGTACCAGCCACGGACAGGATAATGAAAAACTGTTTTTT. This encodes CASSTSHGQDNEKLFF.

This sequence joins TRBV12-3 or TRBV12-4 and TRBJ2-1, with D perhaps TRBD1 (5 bases). CDR3 length: 13 amino acids. V gave up 6 bases and J gave up 8 bases, with 14 bases separating them. The CDR3 sequence is CASSPFWGDEQFF. The CDR3 nucleotides read TGTGCCAGCAGCCCATTCTGGGGCGATGAGCAGTTCTTC.

V usage is TRBV12-5 and J usage is TRBJ1-2; D gene ambiguous. CDR3 size: 15 residues. V lost 0 bases, J lost 4 bases, and 12 bases lay in between. Germline-derived CDR1 and CDR2 are LGHNT and FRNRAP. CDR3 DNA sequence: TGTGCTAGTGGTTTGGTACCCGTGGAGGGCTATGGCTACACCTTC. Translating it yields CASGLVPVEGYGYTF.

J is TRBJ1-1 and V is TRBV7-2; TRBD1 matches at 10 bases. The CDR3 length is 15 residues. V dropped 5 bases and J dropped 3; count of bases not matched to a gene: 6. Germline lookup yields CDR1 SGHTA and CDR2 FQGNSA. Here the CDR3 DNA reads TGTGCCAGCAGCGCATGGGGGACAGGGGACACTGAAGCTTTCTTT. As protein: CASSAWGTGDTEAFF.

The V call is TRBV2, the J call TRBJ1-4; D is undetermined. The CDR3 totals 14 residues. CDR1 is SNHLY, CDR2 FYNNEI, per germline. The germline V and J ends were trimmed by 6 bases and 0 bases, with 8 bases remaining between them. CDR3 sequence reads: CASRSTATNEKLFF. The CDR3, as DNA: TGTGCCAGCAGGAGCACAGCAACTAATGAAAAACTGTTTTTT.

J is TRBJ1-1 and V is TRBV6-5, with D unclear. CDR3 size: 13 residues. Germline loops: CDR1 MNHEY, CDR2 SVGAGI. The germline V and J ends were trimmed by 0 bases and 1 base, with 3 bases remaining between them. The CDR3 reads CASSYSRNTEAFF. DNA for the CDR3: TGTGCCAGCAGTTACTCTCGGAACACTGAAGCTTTCTTT.

This clone has only one observation. The chain is built from TRBV12-3 or TRBV12-4 and TRBJ1-1; D is possibly TRBD1 (5 bases). CDR3 length: 13 amino acids. V was cut by 6 bases and J by 4 bases, with 12 bases left in between. DNA of the CDR3: TGTGCCAGCAGCGTGGGGCCCTCCACTGAAGCTTTCTTT. It codes for CASSVGPSTEAFF.

The chain joins TRBV5-1 to TRBJ1-1; D not resolved. The CDR3 consists of 14 residues. Germline CDR1 SGHRS, CDR2 YFSETQ. V was cut by 3 bases and J by 2 bases, with 11 bases left in between. The CDR3 region has the DNA TGCGCCAGCAGCTGGGCCCGGGGAAACACTGAAGCTTTCTTT. This translates into CASSWARGNTEAFF. Complete variable domain (other parts from reference TRBV5-1 and TRBJ1-1): KAGVTQTPRYLIKTRGQQVTLSCSPISGHRSVSWYQQTPGQGLQFLFEYFSETQRNKGNFPGRFSGRQFSNSRSEMNVSTLELGDSALYLCASSWARGNTEAFFGQGTRLTVV.

V and J are TRBV3-1 (or the pseudogene TRBV3-2) and TRBJ1-1, with D perhaps matching TRBD1 (6 bases). Germline V gene sequence: CDR1 LGHDT, CDR2 YNNKEL (reference sequence). CDR3 length equals 15 residues. V gave up 1 base and J gave up 4 bases, with 13 bases separating them. In DNA, the CDR3 is TGTGCCAGCAGCCAAGTGGCAGGGGTGCGCACTGAAGCTTTCTTT. It yields the protein CASSQVAGVRTEAFF.

The CDR3 sequence is CASTAGSETQYF. In DNA, the CDR3 is TGTGCCAGCACCGCAGGCAGTGAGACCCAGTACTTC. The genes are TRBV6-5 and TRBJ2-5; no definite D call. V was pared by 7 bases and J by 5 bases, with 11 bases between. In germline, CDR1 is MNHEY, CDR2 SVGAGI. The CDR3 loop spans 12 amino acids.

The chain is built from TRBV10-2 and TRBJ1-6, with 7 bases identical to TRBD1. CDR1 is WSHSY, CDR2 SAAADI, per germline. The CDR3 totals 18 residues. Germline trimming cut 6 bases from V and 1 base from J; bases unmatched to any gene: 12. The CDR3 nucleotides are TGCGCCAGCAGGGGACGGGTGACAGGGTCTTCCTATAATTCACCCCTCCACTTT. The encoded protein is CASRGRVTGSSYNSPLHF.

The chain joins TRBV27 to TRBJ1-6; the D gene is possibly TRBD1 (6 bases). The CDR3 is 15 amino acids. Trimming removed 0 bases from V and 10 bases from J, with 13 bases in between. The germline gives CDR1 MNHEY, CDR2 SMNVEV (reference sequence). CDR3 region: CASSLSTGARSPLHF. The CDR3 region has the DNA TGTGCCAGCAGTTTATCGACAGGAGCGCGATCACCCCTCCACTTT.

J is TRBJ2-7 and V is TRBV30, with TRBD1 matching over 9 bases. CDR1 and CDR2 from the germline V gene are GTSNPN and SVGIG (reference sequence). Trimming removed 2 bases from V and 6 bases from J; junction bases left unmatched: 8. This CDR3 contains 14 residues. CDR3 sequence (DNA): TGTGCCTGGAGTCCGGGACAGGGTTGGGGCGAGCAGTACTTC. Protein: CAWSPGQGWGEQYF.

The chain couples TRBV18 to TRBJ1-2; the D gene is possibly TRBD1 (6 bases). Germline V gives CDR1 KGHSH, CDR2 LQKENI. The CDR3 totals 13 residues. V lost 2 bases and J 7 bases, leaving 11 bases between the germline ends. The CDR3 nucleotides read TGTGCCAGCTCACCAATGGGGGCGCCTGGCTACACCTTC. This encodes CASSPMGAPGYTF. Combining the CDR3 with reference TRBV18 and TRBJ1-2 gives the whole variable domain NAGVMQNPRHLVRRRGQEARLRCSPMKGHSHVYWYRQLPEEGLKFMVYLQKENIIDESGMPKERFSAEFPKEGPSILRIQQVVRGDSAAYFCASSPMGAPGYTFGSGTRLTVV.

The chain joins TRBV7-9 to TRBJ2-2; D not certain. The length of the CDR3 is 14 residues. Germline values: CDR1 SEHNR, CDR2 FQNEAQ (reference sequence). V lost 2 bases and J 3 bases, leaving 7 bases between the germline ends. The CDR3 loop is CASSLSLYTGELFF. In nucleotides, the CDR3 is TGTGCCAGCAGCTTAAGCCTCTACACCGGGGAGCTGTTTTTT.

A single count supports this clone. This rearrangement joins TRBV6-5 to TRBJ1-3; TRBD1 matches at 9 bases. J gave up 4 bases and V 4 bases, and 8 bases lay outside the gene matches. Germline V CDR1 and CDR2: MNHEY, SVGAGI. CDR3 length: 16 amino acids. In DNA form, the CDR3 reads TGTGCCAGCAGTTTCTCCGGACAGGGGTTCGGAAACACCATATATTTT. Amino acid sequence: CASSFSGQGFGNTIYF.

This rearrangement joins TRBV14 to TRBJ2-7, with a weak D call TRBD1 (6 bases). The CDR3 runs to 12 residues. The germline V and J ends were trimmed by 4 bases and 4 bases, with 8 bases remaining between them. In germline, CDR1 is SGHDN, CDR2 FVKESK. CDR3 coding DNA: TGTGCCAGCAGCCTACAGGGTTACGAGCAGTACTTC. Its protein product is CASSLQGYEQYF.

J is TRBJ1-6 and V is TRBV19; D possibly corresponds to TRBD1 (5 bases). Trimming pared 5 bases from V and 10 bases from J, leaving 18 bases between. The CDR3 spans 15 residues. CDR1 and CDR2 from the germline V gene are LNHDA and SQIVND (reference sequence). Here the CDR3 DNA reads TGTGCCAGTAGTTTGCGGGACGCCGTAAAGTCACCCCTCCACTTT. It encodes CASSLRDAVKSPLHF.

The genes are TRBV19 and TRBJ1-1; TRBD1 is a possible D gene (5 bases). This CDR3 is built from 12 residues. Germline V gene sequence: CDR1 LNHDA, CDR2 SQIVND (reference sequence). V lost 4 bases, J lost 10 bases, and 13 bases lay in between. DNA for the CDR3: TGTGCCAGTAGTACAACAGGAGCAGGAGCTTTCTTT. Its translation: CASSTTGAGAFF.

V is TRBV27 and J is TRBJ2-5; 9 bases are shared with TRBD1. This CDR3 is 14 amino acids long. V dropped 5 bases and J dropped 9; count of bases not matched to a gene: 10. The germline CDR1 and CDR2 sequences are MNHEY and SMNVEV (reference sequence). CDR3 DNA: TGTGCCAGCAGTCCTGAGACAGGGGGAAGATCCCAGTACTTC. This sequence encodes CASSPETGGRSQYF.

This clone was recorded only once. The chain combines TRBV2 with TRBJ1-2; perhaps TRBD1 as D (5 bases). The CDR3 is 14 residues long. V was cut by 2 bases and J by 3 bases, with 10 bases left in between. The V gene's germline CDR1 is SNHLY and CDR2 FYNNEI. CDR3 DNA: TGTGCCAGCAGTGAACCAGGGTTGTACTATGGCTACACCTTC. Protein: CASSEPGLYYGYTF. The full variable domain, in which reference TRBV2 and TRBJ1-2 provide the parts outside the CDR3, is EPEVTQTPSHQVTQMGQEVILRCVPISNHLYFYWYRQILGQKVEFLVSFYNNEISEKSEIFDDQFSVERPDGSNFTLKIRSTKLEDSAMYFCASSEPGLYYGYTFGSGTRLTVV.

The chain couples TRBV29-1 to TRBJ1-2; D gene uncertain. The V end lost 4 bases, the J end lost 3 bases, and 6 bases lay between the germline ends. Germline V gives CDR1 SQVTM, CDR2 ANQGSEA. The CDR3 is made up of 11 amino acids. For the CDR3, the DNA is TGCAGCGTTGCACGGGACTATGGCTACACCTTC. Encoded protein: CSVARDYGYTF.

The CDR3 is CASSEVNTEAFF. The CDR3 coding sequence is TGCGCCAGCAGCGAGGTGAACACTGAAGCTTTCTTT. This chain links TRBV5-1 with TRBJ1-1; D is ambiguous. Trimming took 4 bases from V and 0 from J, leaving 4 bases between them. Germline V gene lookup returns CDR1 SGHRS and CDR2 YFSETQ. CDR3 length equals 12 residues.

This chain uses TRBV11-2 with TRBJ1-1, with no clear D. V lost 6 bases and J 6 bases, leaving 17 bases between the germline ends. Germline values: CDR1 SGHAT, CDR2 FQNNGV. The length of the CDR3 is 14 residues. The CDR3 region is CASRSVVGVSEAFF. The DNA for the CDR3 is TGTGCCAGCAGGTCCGTGGTCGGGGTATCTGAAGCTTTCTTT.

The chain employs TRBV19 and TRBJ1-4, with D perhaps matching TRBD1 (6 bases). CDR3 length equals 16 residues. The germline V gene encodes CDR1 LNHDA and CDR2 SQIVND (reference sequence). V lost 5 bases to trimming and J lost 8 bases, with 21 bases between them. The CDR3 spells CASSPRITGPREKLFF. The CDR3 DNA is TGTGCCAGTAGTCCGCGAATAACAGGGCCGCGGGAAAAACTGTTTTTT.

The chain carries TRBV9 and TRBJ2-7; tentative D call: TRBD2 (5 bases). Germline values: CDR1 SGDLS, CDR2 YYNGEE. V shed 1 base and J shed 0 bases, with 8 bases lying between them. The CDR3 is 14 residues long. The CDR3 loop reads CASSVYGNSYEQYF. CDR3 nucleotide sequence: TGTGCCAGCAGCGTATACGGGAACTCCTACGAGCAGTACTTC.